A single sample gave rise to the 22 T cell receptor beta chains below, sequenced in a study of CD8+CD57+ T cells in acquired aplastic anemia. Researchers used genomic DNA as the template to profile TCR beta VDJ and CDR3. TCRdb re-analysed the reads in MiXCR, keeping a single row per CDR3 protein. The sample has around 200,000 distinct CDR3 sequences; 60% to 65% are singletons. Sequenced sample: sorted CD4+, CD8+, or CD8+CD57+ T cells (not recorded which) from PBMCs. The receptors derive from a human donor in good health.

V gene TRBV2 combines with J gene TRBJ2-7, with D perhaps given as TRBD1 or TRBD2 (6 bases each). The V gene lost 4 bases and the J gene lost 3 bases, with 10 bases spanning the gap. This CDR3 comprises 13 residues. Germline CDR1 SNHLY, CDR2 FYNNEI. The CDR3 DNA follows: TGTGCCAGCAGTGCTGGGGGGCGCTACGAGCAGTACTTC. It yields the protein CASSAGGRYEQYF.

The gene calls are TRBV7-3 and TRBJ2-7; D uncertain. The CDR3 spans 15 residues. Germline assignment: CDR1 SGHTA and CDR2 FQGTGA. V was pared by 4 bases and J by 5 bases, with 18 bases between. The CDR3 sequence: CASSSRPRLGDEQYF. The CDR3 nucleotides read TGTGCCAGCAGCTCTCGACCCAGGTTGGGCGACGAGCAGTACTTC.

As concerns this clonotype: Lacking the conserved final phenylalanine or tryptophan, this CDR3 likely reflects a read error. Because the CDR3's place on the DNA is in doubt, the DNA is left out and the CDR3 is given as listed by TCRdb. The chain joins TRBV11-2 to TRBJ1-3. Per germline, CDR1 SGHAT and CDR2 FQNNGV. The CDR3 contains 8 residues when both ends are counted. This CDR3 is CASSSLIP.

This clonotype showed up many times. The chain couples TRBV6-5 to TRBJ1-1, with D perhaps TRBD1 (6 bases). The CDR3 extends over 14 amino acids. CDR1 MNHEY and CDR2 SVGAGI come from the germline V gene. V was shortened by 5 bases and J by 5 bases, with 15 bases between the two germline ends. CDR3 in DNA: TGTGCCAGCAGTAACGGGGGGGCGCGGACTGAAGCTTTCTTT. This translates into CASSNGGARTEAFF.

The V call is TRBV7-3, the J call TRBJ1-1; D is perhaps TRBD1 (5 bases). The CDR3 has 12 amino acids. Germline loops: CDR1 SGHTA, CDR2 FQGTGA. Between the trimmed V and J ends, which lost 7 bases and 6 bases, there was a span of 12 bases. CDR3 coding DNA: TGTGCCAGCACCTTGGGGGGTCCTGAAGCTTTCTTT. Encoded protein: CASTLGGPEAFF.

The chain links TRBV6-4 to TRBJ2-7, with D maybe TRBD1 (5 bases). Trimming took off 3 bases at V and 4 bases at J, with 16 bases between the two ends. This CDR3 contains 15 residues. Germline V gives CDR1 MRHNA, CDR2 SNTAGT. The CDR3 nucleotides read TGTGCCAGCAGTGAAGAGTCAGGGATGGGATACGAGCAGTACTTC. As protein: CASSEESGMGYEQYF.

This clonotype was recorded at least ten times. The chain combines TRBV6-1 with TRBJ1-1, with D perhaps matching TRBD1 (5 bases). The germline V gene has CDR1 MNHNS and CDR2 SASEGT. The CDR3 covers 13 residues. V lost 3 bases, J lost 1 base, and 6 bases lay in between. The CDR3 loop is CASSETENTEAFF. The CDR3 coding sequence is TGTGCCAGCAGTGAGACAGAGAACACTGAAGCTTTCTTT.

CDR3 DNA sequence: TGTGCCATCAGTGAGTCGACCGGACTCTCCTACGAGCAGTACTTC. It specifies CAISESTGLSYEQYF. J is TRBJ2-7 and V is TRBV10-3, with a tentative D call TRBD2 (5 bases). The V and J ends lost 0 bases and 0 bases respectively, with 9 bases between them. The CDR3 has 15 residues. Germline V gene sequence: CDR1 ENHRY, CDR2 SYGVKD.

This clonotype was observed at least ten times. The chain links TRBV6-1 to TRBJ2-7; D is possibly TRBD1 (5 bases). V was pared by 8 bases and J by 1 base, with 18 bases between. The CDR3 totals 15 residues. Germline values: CDR1 MNHNS, CDR2 SASEGT. CDR3 region: CASALVDTSSYEQYF. The CDR3 coding sequence is TGTGCCAGCGCCTTAGTGGACACGAGTTCCTACGAGCAGTACTTC.

CDR3 sequence (DNA): TGCAGTGCTAGAGATCATGGGGGAGGAGGTCCGGCCGGGGAGCTGTTTTTT. Encoded protein: CSARDHGGGGPAGELFF. This rearrangement joins TRBV20-1 to TRBJ2-2; D is perhaps TRBD2 (6 bases). Germline CDR1 reads DFQATT; CDR2 reads SNEGSKA (reference sequence). The CDR3 is 17 amino acids. The V gene lost 0 bases and the J gene lost 6 bases, with 20 bases spanning the gap.

On this clonotype: The final CDR3 position lacks the conserved phenylalanine or tryptophan, pointing to a likely read error. The V gene is TRBV7-2, the J gene TRBJ1-6, with TRBD1 matching 8 bases. Germline CDR1 reads SGHTA; CDR2 reads FQGNSA. This CDR3 comprises 14 residues. V shed 3 bases, J shed 7 bases, and the junction held 2 bases outside the gene matches. CDR3 DNA: TGTGCCAGCAGCTTGCGGACAGGGAATTCACCCCTCCACTCT. Translating it yields CASSLRTGNSPLHS.

This clonotype was counted between two and nine times. The chain has TRBV27 and TRBJ2-2; D is unclear. Germline lookup yields CDR1 MNHEY and CDR2 SMNVEV (reference sequence). The V and J ends lost 3 bases and 0 bases respectively, with 8 bases between them. The CDR3 totals 15 residues. CDR3 DNA sequence: TGTGCCAGCAGTTTTCGCGCAACGAACACCGGGGAGCTGTTTTTT. Translated, it gives CASSFRATNTGELFF.

The chain is built from TRBV3-1 and TRBJ1-6; 7 positions match TRBD1. The length of the CDR3 is 15 residues. After removal of 10 bases from V and 9 bases from J, the junction contained 15 bases not matched to a gene. CDR1 and CDR2 (germline): LGHDT, YNNKEL (reference sequence). CDR3 amino acids: CATQGPGQYGSPLHF. Here the CDR3 DNA reads TGTGCCACCCAGGGGCCGGGACAGTACGGTTCACCCCTCCACTTT.

The table lists this clonotype with a few counts. The V call is TRBV20-1, the J call TRBJ2-3; D may be TRBD2 (6 bases). Trimming removed 4 bases from V and 2 bases from J, with 10 bases in between. The length of the CDR3 is 13 residues. Looked up from germline, CDR1 is DFQATT and CDR2 is SNEGSKA (reference sequence). The DNA of the CDR3 is TGCAGTGCTACAAGGGACTTCACAGATACGCAGTATTTT. This translates into CSATRDFTDTQYF.

The chain is built from TRBV7-6 and TRBJ2-2; the match to TRBD1 covers 7 bases. V was clipped by 1 base and J by 6 bases; unmatched bases: 5. This CDR3 is 15 amino acids long. Germline V gene data show CDR1 as SGHVS and CDR2 as FNYEAQ. The CDR3 here is CASSLETGYSGELFF. CDR3 nucleotides: TGTGCCAGCAGCTTAGAGACAGGGTATTCCGGGGAGCTGTTTTTT.

The chain recombines TRBV20-1 with TRBJ2-7; 9 nucleotides align to TRBD2. V lost 3 bases to trimming and J lost 3 bases; unmatched junction nucleotides: 9. The CDR3 has 15 residues. Germline CDR1 is DFQATT and CDR2 is SNEGSKA (reference sequence). The CDR3 bases are TGCAGTGCTAGGGAGGCCAGCGGGGGGCACTACGAGCAGTACTTC. Translating gives CSAREASGGHYEQYF.

This chain uses TRBV20-1 with TRBJ2-7; 14 bases are a match to TRBD2. This CDR3 is 15 amino acids long. Germline CDR1 reads DFQATT; CDR2 reads SNEGSKA (reference sequence). Trimming removed 6 bases from V and 2 bases from J; junction bases left unmatched: 6. DNA of the CDR3: TGCAGTGCGTTACAGACTAGCGGGGGGGCCTACGAGCAGTACTTC. Translation gives CSALQTSGGAYEQYF.

At least ten counts were recorded for this clonotype. V gene TRBV5-1 combines with J gene TRBJ2-7; possibly TRBD2 for D (7 bases). The V end was cut by 7 bases, the J end by 0 bases, with 11 bases between. The length of the CDR3 is 13 residues. The germline CDR1 and CDR2 sequences are SGHRS and YFSETQ. CDR3 protein: CASGGDISYEQYF. The CDR3 DNA follows: TGCGCCAGCGGGGGGGACATCTCCTACGAGCAGTACTTC.

This clonotype was observed at least ten times. This chain links TRBV7-2 with TRBJ2-7; 9 positions match TRBD2. Germline values: CDR1 SGHTA, CDR2 FQGNSA. The length of the CDR3 is 14 residues. V lost 2 bases, J lost 6 bases, and 5 bases stayed unmatched. CDR3: CASSLIAGGGEQYF. CDR3 nucleotide sequence: TGTGCCAGCAGCTTAATTGCGGGGGGGGGCGAGCAGTACTTC.

This clonotype appeared a few times. The rearrangement joins TRBV29-1 to TRBJ2-3; unclear D gene. Germline V gives CDR1 SQVTM, CDR2 ANQGSEA. The CDR3 sequence is 12 residues long. V was clipped by 4 bases and J by 7 bases, with 12 bases between them. The CDR3 sequence: CSVVGLRNTQYF. The CDR3, as DNA: TGCAGCGTTGTCGGCCTCAGGAATACGCAGTATTTT.

V and J are TRBV10-3 and TRBJ1-3; 7 bases line up with TRBD1. CDR1 and CDR2 (germline): ENHRY, SYGVKD. V lost 10 bases and J lost 4; bases outside the gene matches: 10. The CDR3 loop spans 14 amino acids. CDR3 DNA sequence: TGTGCCAGCCGTGAGGGGGCTTCCGGAAACACCATATATTTT. Protein product: CASREGASGNTIYF.

There are many counts of this clonotype. The CDR3 region is CASSIWTGYSNQPQHF. The CDR3 DNA reads TGTGCCAGTAGCATTTGGACAGGGTATAGCAATCAGCCCCAGCATTTT. This sequence joins TRBV19 and TRBJ1-5; TRBD1 aligns across 8 bases. CDR3 size: 16 residues. Trimming at V came to 6 bases and at J to 0 bases, leaving 7 bases not matched to a gene. Per the germline V gene, CDR1 is LNHDA and CDR2 is SQIVND (reference sequence).